These T cell receptor beta chains were read from a single sample in a study of blood T cell repertoires in COVID-19. TCRdb's copy holds only in-frame clones and misses some; the assay was immunoSEQ multiplex PCR. The table has 100,000 to 120,000 clones, around 89% seen once. Sequencing used peripheral blood. The source of these receptors is a woman aged 45-65 years with acute or convalescent COVID-19. Each CDR3 is given with its conserved first and last residue. D genes are given only for firm matches. Rows give clone size only sometimes, using once, few, many, or a class for an expanded clone.

V gene	clone size	D gene	J gene	CDR3 DNA	CDR3 protein
TRBV7-3	NA	TRBD1	TRBJ1-2	TGTGCCAGCAGCCCGGGACAGGGGAACTATGGCTACACCTTC	CASSPGQGNYGYTF
TRBV18	once	NA	TRBJ2-1	TGTGCCAGCTCACCAACCAATGGACAGCCCTTCGGGAAGTTCTTC	CASSPTNGQPFGKFF
TRBV6-5	NA	NA	TRBJ1-3	TGTGCCAGTCACAGGAGCTCTGGAAACACCATATATTTT	CASHRSSGNTIYF
TRBV2	NA	NA	TRBJ2-3	TGTGCCAGCAGTGAAGTGGTAAAGGGGAAAGATACGCAGTATTTT	CASSEVVKGKDTQYF
TRBV3-1/TRBV3-2	NA	NA	TRBJ1-2	TGTGCCAGCAGCCAAGTCACAGGTGACTATGGCTACACCTTC	CASSQVTGDYGYTF
TRBV2	NA	NA	TRBJ1-1	TGTGCCAGCAGTAGTGTTAGGAACACTGAAGCTTTCTTT	CASSSVRNTEAFF
TRBV7-9	NA	TRBD2	TRBJ2-5	TGTGCCAGCAGCTTAGGGATTAGCGGGGGCCTCTCGGAGACCCAGTACTTC	CASSLGISGGLSETQYF
TRBV28	NA	TRBD1	TRBJ1-6	TGTGCCAGCAGACGGGACAGGGTGGTATCACCCCTCCACTTT	CASRRDRVVSPLHF
TRBV7-9	NA	NA	TRBJ2-7	TGTGCCAGCAGCCAACAGAGTCCCTACGAGCAGTACTTC	CASSQQSPYEQYF
TRBV3-1/TRBV3-2	NA	NA	TRBJ1-2	TGTGCCAGCAGCCAAAGCTCTAACTATGGCTACACCTTC	CASSQSSNYGYTF
TRBV28	NA	NA	TRBJ2-7	TGTGCCAGCAGTTACAGGGTAACCTACGAGCAGTACTTC	CASSYRVTYEQYF
TRBV6-2/TRBV6-3	NA	TRBD1	TRBJ2-7	TGTGCCAGCAGTTACCGGACAGGAGGTGGGTACGAGCAGTACTTC	CASSYRTGGGYEQYF
TRBV4-3	NA	TRBD1	TRBJ2-7	TGCGCCAGCAGCCAAGTTGCTGGGACAGGGGACGAGCAGTACTTC	CASSQVAGTGDEQYF
TRBV3-1/TRBV3-2	NA	NA	TRBJ2-7	TGTGCCAGCAGCCAAGGCAGGGGTCCCTACGAGCAGTACTTC	CASSQGRGPYEQYF
TRBV29-1	once	NA	TRBJ1-2	TGCAGCGTAGGATGGACAGCCTATGGCTACACCTTC	CSVGWTAYGYTF
TRBV5-1	NA	TRBD2	TRBJ2-2	TGCGCCAGCAGGGGACTAGCGGACACCGGGGAGCTGTTTTTT	CASRGLADTGELFF
TRBV5-1	NA	NA	TRBJ1-5	TGCGCCAGCAGCTTGGGCGGGAAAAGCAATCAGCCCCAGCATTTT	CASSLGGKSNQPQHF
TRBV24-1	NA	TRBD1	TRBJ1-1	TGTGCCACCAGTGAGACAGGGTCGAAGAACACTGAAGCTTTCTTT	CATSETGSKNTEAFF
TRBV7-6	few	NA	TRBJ2-6	TGTGCCAGCAGCTTAGGTGGAGACGTGAAGTGGGCCAACGTCCTGACTTTC	CASSLGGDVKWANVLTF
TRBV7-9	NA	NA	TRBJ1-5	TGTGCCAGCAGCTTAGGTCCAGGGAATCAGCCCCAGCATTTT	CASSLGPGNQPQHF
TRBV19	NA	NA	TRBJ2-7	TGTGCCAGTAGTACCTACATGACAGAATTCTACGAGCAGTACTTC	CASSTYMTEFYEQYF
TRBV3-1/TRBV3-2	NA	NA	TRBJ1-2	TGTGCCAGCAGCCAAGCCATGGATGGGCCGTATGGCTACACCTTC	CASSQAMDGPYGYTF
TRBV28	NA	TRBD1	TRBJ2-7	TGTGCCAGCACCAACAGGGGACCGACGTACGAGCAGTACTTC	CASTNRGPTYEQYF
TRBV30	NA	NA	TRBJ2-1	TGTGCCTGGACCCCTCAGGCGGGTCAGCAGTTCTTC	CAWTPQAGQQFF
TRBV25-1	few	NA	TRBJ1-1	TGTGCCACCCACTCGGGAGCTCAAGCTTTCTTT	CATHSGAQAFF
TRBV4-3	NA	TRBD2	TRBJ2-2	TGCGCCAGCAGCCACCTTCCGGGACTAGCGGGAGGACCCGGGGAGCTGTTTTTT	CASSHLPGLAGGPGELFF
TRBV23-1	NA	TRBD1	TRBJ1-5	TGCGCCAGCAGTCAATCAGGTGTACGGGGGGTAACAGGGGGCCCAGGCGTAAGCAATCAGCCCCAGCATTTT	CASSQSGVRGVTGGPGVSNQPQHF
TRBV10-3	NA	TRBD1	TRBJ2-7	TGTGCCATCACCCCGGGACAGAACTCCTACGAGCAGTACTTC	CAITPGQNSYEQYF
TRBV12-3/TRBV12-4	once	NA	TRBJ1-5	TGTGCCAGCAGTCTGGGCAGCAATCAGCCCCAGCATTTT	CASSLGSNQPQHF
TRBV7-9	NA	NA	TRBJ2-1	TGTGCCAGCAACCTGGGAGGAGCGGGGACACCCTACAATGAGCAGTTCTTC	CASNLGGAGTPYNEQFF
TRBV19	NA	NA	TRBJ1-1	TGTGCCACTCTACCCGACAGGCGATCTGAAGCTTTCTTT	CATLPDRRSEAFF
TRBV27	NA	TRBD2	TRBJ2-1	TGTGCCAGCAGTCCCTCCGGGACTAGCCTCTACGATGAGCAGTTCTTC	CASSPSGTSLYDEQFF
TRBV18	NA	TRBD1	TRBJ1-6	TGTGCCAGCTCACCCAATCGGGACAGACGACCACCCCTCCACTTT	CASSPNRDRRPPLHF
TRBV11-2	NA	NA	TRBJ1-1	TGTGCCAGCAGCTTCCTACAGGGCCCCTTCCGGGCTTTCTTT	CASSFLQGPFRAFF
TRBV25-1	NA	NA	TRBJ1-2	TGTGCCAGCAGTGAATCACTCGGTGGCTACACCTTC	CASSESLGGYTF
TRBV7-2	NA	TRBD2	TRBJ2-1	TGTGCCTCGGGAGGCGACAATGAGCAGTTCTTC	CASGGDNEQFF
TRBV6-5	NA	NA	TRBJ2-3	TGTGCCAGCAGTTTAGCGGCGGGTAGCACAGATACGCAGTATTTT	CASSLAAGSTDTQYF
TRBV7-9	NA	TRBD1	TRBJ1-1	TGTGCCAGCAGCTGGACAGGGCTGGGGGAGGCTTTCTTT	CASSWTGLGEAFF
TRBV5-1	few	NA	TRBJ2-7	TGCGCCAGCAGCTTGGGAACCAGCGTCTACGAGCAGTACTTC	CASSLGTSVYEQYF
TRBV11-3	NA	TRBD2	TRBJ2-5	TGTGCCAGCAGCGCAACCGGGACTAGCGGAGCAAAAGAGACCCAGTACTTC	CASSATGTSGAKETQYF
TRBV13	few	NA	TRBJ1-6	TGTGCCAGCAGCTCGAACAGGGCTCTGCATTCACCCCTCCACTTT	CASSSNRALHSPLHF
TRBV7-8	once	NA	TRBJ2-2	TGTGCCAGCTATCGGCTAGCGAACACCGGGGAGCTGTTTTTT	CASYRLANTGELFF
TRBV6-5	NA	TRBD1	TRBJ1-3	TGTGCCACCGAGAGAGGGACAGGGGAAGGGGACACCATATATTTT	CATERGTGEGDTIYF
TRBV7-3	NA	TRBD2	TRBJ2-1	TGTGCCAGCAGCTCCGGGGGGGCCGGCAATGAGCAGTTCTTC	CASSSGGAGNEQFF
TRBV30	NA	TRBD1	TRBJ1-4	TGTGCCTGGAGTGTAGGGACAGGGGGCGAAAAACTGTTTTTT	CAWSVGTGGEKLFF
TRBV19	NA	NA	TRBJ1-5	TGTGCCAGTAGTCAACCGGGACACAATCAGCCCCAGCATTTT	CASSQPGHNQPQHF
TRBV4-1	once	NA	TRBJ1-3	TGCGCCAGCAGCCAAACGGTAAACTCTGGAAACACCATATATTTT	CASSQTVNSGNTIYF
TRBV6-5	NA	NA	TRBJ1-4	TGTGCCAGCAGGGGTGGAGGGAACAATGAAAAACTGTTTTTT	CASRGGGNNEKLFF
TRBV19	NA	TRBD1	TRBJ2-7	TGTGCCAGTAGTGTGAAGGGGGACAGGGGGCACGAGCAGTACTTC	CASSVKGDRGHEQYF
TRBV28	NA	TRBD1	TRBJ1-5	TGTGCCAGCAGCCCACCGTCCCTCGGGACAGTAAGCAATCAGCCCCAGCATTTT	CASSPPSLGTVSNQPQHF